This passage covers 5 T cell receptor beta chains from one sample sequenced in a study of blood T cell repertoires in COVID-19. Clones were read by immunoSEQ multiplex PCR, and TCRdb kept only the in-frame ones, dropping some. The repertoire holds about 270,000 clones, with roughly 90% as singletons. The material sequenced was PBMCs or T cells enriched from blood (not recorded which). These receptor sequences come from a woman aged 60-75 years who had recovered from COVID-19.

The chain links TRBV29-1 to TRBJ2-2; D gene ambiguous. The V gene's germline CDR1 is SQVTM and CDR2 ANQGSEA. The V gene lost 5 bases and the J gene lost 3 bases, with 16 bases spanning the gap. The CDR3 is 15 residues long. In nucleotides, the CDR3 is TGCAGCGTTCTGGAATCCGACTTCTACACCGGGGAGCTGTTTTTT. Its protein product is CSVLESDFYTGELFF.

The chain is built from TRBV12-3 or TRBV12-4 and TRBJ2-3; D is perhaps TRBD1 (5 bases). The CDR3 sequence is 13 residues long. Trimming pared 5 bases from V and 8 bases from J, leaving 14 bases between. The chain's CDR3 is CASSPPGRATQYF. The CDR3 DNA reads as TGTGCCAGCAGTCCCCCGGGCAGGGCTACGCAGTATTTT.

The chain links TRBV28 to TRBJ2-1; TRBD1 aligns across 7 bases. The germline gives CDR1 MDHEN, CDR2 SYDVKM. The CDR3 is 15 residues long. V gave up 5 bases and J gave up 5 bases; unmatched junction bases: 9. DNA of the CDR3: TGTGCCAGCAGTCCCCCAGGACAGGTCAACAATGAGCAGTTCTTC. As protein: CASSPPGQVNNEQFF.

The chain carries TRBV2 and TRBJ2-1; TRBD1 aligns across 11 bases. The CDR3 has 15 residues. J was trimmed by 4 bases and V by 6 bases; bases with no gene match: 5. CDR1 is SNHLY and CDR2 is FYNNEI in the germline V gene. The CDR3 region has the DNA TGTGCCAGCAGGGGAGGACAGGGGGCGTACAATGAGCAGTTCTTC. It codes for CASRGGQGAYNEQFF.

The chain has TRBV14 and TRBJ2-3; possible D gene TRBD2, 5 bases. Trimming took 4 bases from V and 7 from J, leaving 9 bases between them. Germline V gene lookup returns CDR1 SGHDN and CDR2 FVKESK. The CDR3 has 12 residues. CDR3 amino acids: CASSRGSYTQYF. CDR3 coding DNA: TGTGCCAGCAGCCGAGGGTCCTATACGCAGTATTTT.